The subject of this entry is one T cell receptor beta chain. What it binds is unknown. This table comes from immunoSEQ multiplex PCR, and its TCRdb copy is limited to in-frame clones, with some not included. The sample yields fewer than 2.5 million clones, roughly 93% seen once. This sample is part of a study of shared clonotypes between healthy human individuals. Study observations and caveats: Compared with clonotypes that all four donors shared, non-shared clonotypes had lower generation probabilities.

Between the trimmed V and J ends, which lost 4 bases and 0 bases, there was a span of 13 bases. Germline V gene sequence: CDR1 SNHLY, CDR2 FYNNEI. This CDR3 is built from 16 residues. The clonotype comes from a young man in good health. Some clones in this sample may be carry-over from other donors' samples. Sequencing input: naive CD4+ T cells from PBMCs. Subset of the sample: CD45RA+ positively selected. The chain recombines TRBV2 with TRBJ1-3; possibly TRBD1 for D (6 bases). The CDR3 DNA sequence: TGTGCCAGCAGTGCTGGACAGACCCACTCTGGAAACACCATATATTTT. Residues: CASSAGQTHSGNTIYF.